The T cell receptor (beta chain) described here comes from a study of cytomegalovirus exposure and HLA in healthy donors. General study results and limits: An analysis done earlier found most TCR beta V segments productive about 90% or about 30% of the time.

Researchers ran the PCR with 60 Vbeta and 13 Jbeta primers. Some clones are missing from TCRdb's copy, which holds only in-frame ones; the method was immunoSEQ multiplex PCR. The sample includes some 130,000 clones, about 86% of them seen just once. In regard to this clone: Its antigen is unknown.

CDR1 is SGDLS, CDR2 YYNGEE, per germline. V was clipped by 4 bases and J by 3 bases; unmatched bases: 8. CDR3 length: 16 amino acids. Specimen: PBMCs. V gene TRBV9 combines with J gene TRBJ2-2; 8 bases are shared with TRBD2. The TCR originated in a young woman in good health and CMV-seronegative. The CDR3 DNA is TGTGCCAGCAGCCCTCCAGCGGGAGAGGACACCGGGGAGCTGTTTTTT. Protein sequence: CASSPPAGEDTGELFF.